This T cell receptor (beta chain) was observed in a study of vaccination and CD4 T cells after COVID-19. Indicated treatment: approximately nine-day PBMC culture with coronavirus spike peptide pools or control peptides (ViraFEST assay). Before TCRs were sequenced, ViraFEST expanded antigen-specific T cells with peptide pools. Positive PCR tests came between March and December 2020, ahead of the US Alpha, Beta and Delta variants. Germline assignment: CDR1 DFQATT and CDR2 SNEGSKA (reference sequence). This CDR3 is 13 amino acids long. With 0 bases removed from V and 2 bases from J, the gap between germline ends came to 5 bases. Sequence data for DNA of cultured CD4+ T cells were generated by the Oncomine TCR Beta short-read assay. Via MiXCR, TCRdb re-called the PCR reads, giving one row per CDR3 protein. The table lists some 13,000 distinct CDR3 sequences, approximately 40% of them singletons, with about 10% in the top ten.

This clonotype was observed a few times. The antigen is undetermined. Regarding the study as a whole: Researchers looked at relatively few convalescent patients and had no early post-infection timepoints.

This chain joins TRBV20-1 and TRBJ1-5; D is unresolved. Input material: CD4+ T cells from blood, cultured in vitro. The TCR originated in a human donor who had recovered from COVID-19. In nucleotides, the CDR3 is TGCAGTGCTAGAGATCAGGGCAATCAGCCCCAGCATTTT. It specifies CSARDQGNQPQHF.